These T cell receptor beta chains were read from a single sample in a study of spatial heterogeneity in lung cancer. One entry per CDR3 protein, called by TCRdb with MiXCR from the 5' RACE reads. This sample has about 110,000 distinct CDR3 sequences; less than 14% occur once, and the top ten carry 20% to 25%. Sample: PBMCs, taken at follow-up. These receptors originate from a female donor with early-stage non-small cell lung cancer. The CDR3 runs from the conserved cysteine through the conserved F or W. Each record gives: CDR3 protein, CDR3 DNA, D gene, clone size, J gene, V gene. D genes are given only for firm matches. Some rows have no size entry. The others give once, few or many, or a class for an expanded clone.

cdr3_aa: CASREWTGPSYEQYF
cdr3_nt: TGCGCCAGCCGCGAATGGACAGGGCCCTCCTACGAGCAGTACTTC
d_call: TRBD1
clone_size: few
j_call: TRBJ2-7
v_call: TRBV5-1

cdr3_aa: CASSGGVPGANVLTF
cdr3_nt: TGTGCCAGCAGTGGCGGCGTACCTGGGGCCAACGTCCTGACTTTC
d_call: .
clone_size: few
j_call: TRBJ2-6
v_call: TRBV2

cdr3_aa: CASSQDLSHTDTQYF
cdr3_nt: TGTGCCAGCAGCCAAGATTTATCACACACAGATACGCAGTATTTT
d_call: .
clone_size: .
j_call: TRBJ2-3
v_call: TRBV14

cdr3_aa: CASSAGTDAYEQYF
cdr3_nt: TGTGCCAGCAGTGCCGGGACTGATGCCTACGAGCAGTACTTC
d_call: .
clone_size: .
j_call: TRBJ2-7
v_call: TRBV6-1

cdr3_aa: CSASIPTQHYEQYF
cdr3_nt: TGCAGTGCTAGTATTCCTACGCAACACTACGAGCAGTACTTC
d_call: .
clone_size: .
j_call: TRBJ2-7
v_call: TRBV20-1

cdr3_aa: CASREGPVNTGELFF
cdr3_nt: TGTGCCAGCAGGGAAGGGCCGGTTAACACCGGGGAGCTGTTTTTT
d_call: .
clone_size: .
j_call: TRBJ2-2
v_call: TRBV2

cdr3_aa: CSVDQGLGETQYF
cdr3_nt: TGCAGCGTTGACCAGGGTCTCGGGGAGACCCAGTACTTC
d_call: .
clone_size: .
j_call: TRBJ2-5
v_call: TRBV29-1

cdr3_aa: CASSLAVGVYGSPLHF
cdr3_nt: TGTGCCAGCAGTTTAGCGGTTGGAGTCTATGGTTCACCCCTCCACTTT
d_call: .
clone_size: few
j_call: TRBJ1-6
v_call: TRBV12-3/TRBV12-4

cdr3_aa: CASRLTGAMGYGYTF
cdr3_nt: TGTGCCAGCAGGTTGACAGGGGCGATGGGCTATGGCTACACCTTC
d_call: TRBD1
clone_size: .
j_call: TRBJ1-2
v_call: TRBV7-9

cdr3_aa: CASSLDSPGYNEQFF
cdr3_nt: TGCGCCAGCAGCTTGGACAGTCCAGGTTACAATGAGCAGTTCTTC
d_call: .
clone_size: .
j_call: TRBJ2-1
v_call: TRBV5-1

cdr3_aa: CASSHYNEQFF
cdr3_nt: TGCGCCAGCAGCCACTACAATGAGCAGTTCTTC
d_call: .
clone_size: .
j_call: TRBJ2-1
v_call: TRBV4-1

cdr3_aa: CASSVVAGSNEQFF
cdr3_nt: TGTGCCAGCAGCGTGGTAGCGGGAAGCAATGAGCAGTTCTTC
d_call: TRBD2
clone_size: few
j_call: TRBJ2-1
v_call: TRBV9

cdr3_aa: CASSPNRIIAGPTDTQYF
cdr3_nt: TGTGCCAGCAGTCCAAATCGTATCATAGCGGGTCCGACAGATACGCAGTATTTT
d_call: TRBD2
clone_size: few
j_call: TRBJ2-3
v_call: TRBV27

cdr3_aa: CASSFATDTQYF
cdr3_nt: TGTGCCAGCAGTTTCGCAACAGATACGCAGTATTTT
d_call: .
clone_size: .
j_call: TRBJ2-3
v_call: TRBV12-3/TRBV12-4

cdr3_aa: CSARDEGQGLNEQFF
cdr3_nt: TGCAGTGCTAGAGATGAAGGGCAGGGTTTGAATGAGCAGTTCTTC
d_call: .
clone_size: many
j_call: TRBJ2-1
v_call: TRBV20-1

cdr3_aa: CASSFPLTRANNEQFF
cdr3_nt: TGTGCCAGCAGCTTTCCCCTAACCAGGGCGAACAATGAGCAGTTCTTC
d_call: .
clone_size: few
j_call: TRBJ2-1
v_call: TRBV7-2

cdr3_aa: CATSGGSALYNEQFF
cdr3_nt: TGTGCCACCAGTGGCGGGTCCGCCCTGTACAATGAGCAGTTCTTC
d_call: .
clone_size: many
j_call: TRBJ2-1
v_call: TRBV24-1

cdr3_aa: CASSYTGEAFF
cdr3_nt: TGTGCCAGCAGTTATACGGGTGAAGCTTTCTTT
d_call: .
clone_size: .
j_call: TRBJ1-1
v_call: TRBV6-2/TRBV6-3

cdr3_aa: CASSREQGFQETQYF
cdr3_nt: TGTGCCAGCAGTCGAGAACAGGGTTTTCAAGAGACCCAGTACTTC
d_call: .
clone_size: few
j_call: TRBJ2-5
v_call: TRBV2

cdr3_aa: CASSLPVEETQYF
cdr3_nt: TGTGCCAGCAGCTTGCCGGTCGAGGAGACCCAGTACTTC
d_call: .
clone_size: .
j_call: TRBJ2-5
v_call: TRBV11-3

cdr3_aa: CATLWGLAGGFKHNEQFF
cdr3_nt: TGTGCCACCCTTTGGGGGTTAGCGGGAGGGTTTAAACACAATGAGCAGTTCTTC
d_call: TRBD2
clone_size: .
j_call: TRBJ2-1
v_call: TRBV28

cdr3_aa: CASSLDRDYGYTF
cdr3_nt: TGTGCCAGCAGCTTGGACAGGGACTATGGCTACACCTTC
d_call: .
clone_size: many
j_call: TRBJ1-2
v_call: TRBV5-6

cdr3_aa: CASSVAQLNTEAFF
cdr3_nt: TGTGCCAGCAGCGTAGCGCAGCTAAACACTGAAGCTTTCTTT
d_call: .
clone_size: many
j_call: TRBJ1-1
v_call: TRBV9

cdr3_aa: CASSLAGHGEQFF
cdr3_nt: TGTGCCAGCAGCCTCGCGGGACACGGGGAGCAGTTTTTT
d_call: .
clone_size: .
j_call: TRBJ2-2
v_call: TRBV7-9

cdr3_aa: CASSQNALDETQYF
cdr3_nt: TGTGCCAGCAGCCAAAACGCCCTAGACGAGACCCAGTACTTC
d_call: .
clone_size: few
j_call: TRBJ2-5
v_call: TRBV3-1

cdr3_aa: CASSLGGQRSEKLFF
cdr3_nt: TGTGCCAGCAGCTTAGGGGGACAAAGGTCGGAAAAACTGTTTTTT
d_call: .
clone_size: many
j_call: TRBJ1-4
v_call: TRBV7-2

cdr3_aa: CSVELASSYNEQFF
cdr3_nt: TGCAGCGTTGAACTAGCTAGCTCCTACAATGAGCAGTTCTTC
d_call: .
clone_size: many
j_call: TRBJ2-1
v_call: TRBV29-1

cdr3_aa: CASSSDRPGYEQYF
cdr3_nt: TGTGCCAGTAGTTCCGACAGGCCGGGTTACGAGCAGTACTTC
d_call: .
clone_size: .
j_call: TRBJ2-7
v_call: TRBV19

cdr3_aa: CAISDDTDTQYF
cdr3_nt: TGTGCCATCAGTGACGATACAGATACGCAGTATTTT
d_call: .
clone_size: .
j_call: TRBJ2-3
v_call: TRBV10-3

cdr3_aa: CASSLYGPALGYTF
cdr3_nt: TGTGCCAGCAGCTTGTACGGTCCGGCTTTAGGCTACACCTTC
d_call: .
clone_size: .
j_call: TRBJ1-2
v_call: TRBV5-4

cdr3_aa: CASTTPYGYTF
cdr3_nt: TGCGCCAGCACAACCCCCTATGGCTACACCTTC
d_call: .
clone_size: few
j_call: TRBJ1-2
v_call: TRBV10-2

cdr3_aa: CASSFGGLTEAFF
cdr3_nt: TGTGCCAGCAGTTTTGGGGGGCTGACTGAAGCTTTCTTT
d_call: .
clone_size: few
j_call: TRBJ1-1
v_call: TRBV12-3/TRBV12-4

cdr3_aa: CAISESGTVDTDTQYF
cdr3_nt: TGTGCCATCAGTGAGTCGGGAACCGTGGACACAGATACGCAGTATTTT
d_call: .
clone_size: many
j_call: TRBJ2-3
v_call: TRBV10-3

cdr3_aa: CASTPILRRQGRTEQFF
cdr3_nt: TGTGCCAGCACCCCCATTTTAAGGAGACAGGGGCGCACTGAGCAGTTCTTC
d_call: TRBD1
clone_size: many
j_call: TRBJ2-1
v_call: TRBV28

cdr3_aa: CASSQDWRESNTGELFF
cdr3_nt: TGTGCCAGCAGCCAAGATTGGCGGGAATCGAACACCGGGGAGCTGTTTTTT
d_call: .
clone_size: .
j_call: TRBJ2-2
v_call: TRBV4-2

cdr3_aa: CASRGSGTYNEQFF
cdr3_nt: TGTGCCAGCAGGGGGTCCGGGACCTACAATGAGCAGTTCTTC
d_call: .
clone_size: .
j_call: TRBJ2-1
v_call: TRBV28

cdr3_aa: CASSHRYNEQFF
cdr3_nt: TGTGCCAGCAGCCACAGGTACAATGAGCAGTTCTTC
d_call: .
clone_size: few
j_call: TRBJ2-1
v_call: TRBV3-1

cdr3_aa: CASSPVLVAGDTQYF
cdr3_nt: TGTGCCAGCAGCCCGGTGTTGGTAGCGGGAGATACGCAGTATTTT
d_call: TRBD2
clone_size: .
j_call: TRBJ2-3
v_call: TRBV7-6

cdr3_aa: CASSPGDGYTF
cdr3_nt: TGTGCCAGCTCCCCAGGAGATGGCTACACCTTC
d_call: .
clone_size: .
j_call: TRBJ1-2
v_call: TRBV18

cdr3_aa: CATSDSNRVYNEQFF
cdr3_nt: TGTGCCACCAGTGATAGTAACAGGGTGTACAATGAGCAGTTCTTC
d_call: .
clone_size: many
j_call: TRBJ2-1
v_call: TRBV24-1

cdr3_aa: CASSSGPLWYF
cdr3_nt: TGTGCCAGCAGTTCCGGGCCCTTGTGGTACTTC
d_call: .
clone_size: many
j_call: TRBJ2-5
v_call: TRBV6-6

cdr3_aa: CASSPPGLAGDEEQYF
cdr3_nt: TGTGCCAGCAGCCCCCCGGGACTAGCGGGAGACGAGGAGCAGTACTTC
d_call: TRBD2
clone_size: few
j_call: TRBJ2-7
v_call: TRBV11-2

cdr3_aa: CASSQDSGYSSPLHF
cdr3_nt: TGTGCCAGCAGCCAAGATTCAGGGTACAGTTCACCCCTCCACTTT
d_call: .
clone_size: few
j_call: TRBJ1-6
v_call: TRBV3-1

cdr3_aa: CASSLPGPTTDTQYF
cdr3_nt: TGTGCCAGCAGTCTCCCGGGACCCACCACAGATACGCAGTATTTT
d_call: .
clone_size: few
j_call: TRBJ2-3
v_call: TRBV28

cdr3_aa: CASSFRQVSTDTQYF
cdr3_nt: TGTGCCAGCAGCTTCCGACAGGTTAGCACAGATACGCAGTATTTT
d_call: .
clone_size: .
j_call: TRBJ2-3
v_call: TRBV9

cdr3_aa: CASSYSMLAAFGEQFF
cdr3_nt: TGTGCCAGCAGTTACTCGATGTTAGCGGCCTTTGGTGAGCAGTTCTTC
d_call: .
clone_size: .
j_call: TRBJ2-1
v_call: TRBV6-5

cdr3_aa: CASSQLWTRRYNEQFF
cdr3_nt: TGCGCCAGCAGCCAGCTCTGGACTAGACGATACAATGAGCAGTTCTTC
d_call: TRBD2
clone_size: many
j_call: TRBJ2-1
v_call: TRBV4-1